This TCR beta chain derives from a study of blood T cells in healthy people across ages (dated by TCRdb to the mid-2010s). Study-wide context: In model experiments, template switching captured roughly one uniquely barcoded TCR beta cDNA molecule for every two T cells. To avoid experimental bias, donors of different ages were randomly spread across the sequencing lanes. Using the same blood draw, the study looked at two additional independent replicas of 1 million unique cDNA reads for two donors, one aged 18 to 30 and the other aged 80 or older. The study measured age-related changes in TCR beta repertoire diversity using deep sequencing normalized with unique cDNA molecular identifiers. The donors were divided into four age groups: young (average approximately 17 years), middle-aged (about 40), aged (about 60) and long-lived (about 80).

A remark on this clonotype: What antigen it recognizes has not been identified. Base quality data are lacking; no much larger clone is found one base away.

The donors were roughly 40 Caucasian individuals from Russia, aged roughly 6 to 100 years, who were systemically healthy. Each donor gave around 9.9 milliliters of peripheral blood, collected into EDTA-treated Vacutainer tubes. Ficoll-Paque density-gradient centrifugation was used to isolate PBMCs, with at least 7 million per sample. Trizol reagent was used to extract total RNA from PBMCs, with at least 6 micrograms per sample. Naive CD45RAhigh/CD27high T cell percentages were measured by flow cytometry on a PBMC aliquot from every donor. The study at large found these results: Because donor CMV infection status was unknown, age-related changes in expanded clonotypes were potentially confounded. Observed TCR beta diversity per million T cells fell roughly linearly with age, and a significant reduction was already apparent by age around 44. Bulk unsorted PBMC profiling prevented conclusive comparison of naive and antigen-experienced compartments. Compared with the aged group, more naive CD4+ T cells, fewer expanded clones and increased TCR diversity were shown by the long-lived group, suggesting age selection. The percentage of naive T cells measured by flow cytometry correlated strongly with observed TCR beta diversity. Estimates of total diversity based on one million sequenced T cells were considered lower bounds and underestimates.

The CDR3 sequence holds 11 residues, the cysteine and phenylalanine included. Only the CDR3 DNA is retained, 33 bases long and in frame from the first base. The germline V gene (reference sequence) gives CDR1 as DFQATT and CDR2 as SNEGSKA. V sheds 4 bases and J sheds 7 bases, leaving 7 bases between their ends. Libraries were constructed by 5' RACE. The sample was run on an Illumina HiSeq 2500. The second PCR ran for about 7 to 11 cycles and used a J-beta primer mix along with a sample-barcoded 5' primer. A template-switch 5' adaptor carrying 12 random nucleotides introduced a unique molecular identifier onto each TCR beta cDNA molecule. At least 3 million CDR3-containing paired-end reads were obtained from each sample. First-strand cDNA was synthesized from all RNA with the Mint cDNA synthesis kit, primed by a TRBC-specific oligonucleotide. After uracil-DNA glycosylase treatment, a first 18-cycle PCR used universal primers M1SS and BC2_uni_R on all cDNA. As for the original processing: Normalization of each sample was performed by random selection of 1 million high-quality reads, each carrying a distinct molecular identifier. Instead of being binned into consensus sequences, reads that shared molecular identifiers were thrown out. MiTCR, with a Q25 quality threshold and the strictest error-elimination algorithm, was used for CDR3 identification, clonotype clustering and error correction. A nonparametric unseen species model using Euler transformation provided a lower-bound estimate of total TCR beta diversity. Using fastp trimming at Q25 and MiXCR clonotype assembly, TCRdb reanalyzed the public sequencing data and kept in-frame beta chains. CDR3 protein sequences are deduplicated, and each keeps its most common genes and DNA. Clone size and V and J calls follow TCRdb, not the original study. For this sample there are 800,000 to 950,000 distinct CDR3 sequences; around 46% appear just once. The top ten clones comprise under 15% of the sample.

The chain joins TRBV20-1 to TRBJ2-2, with TRBD1 as a weak D call on 5 bases. The sample was blood. This TCR came from a man aged 25 to 40 in good health. The CDR3 protein: CSAKGDGELFF. The sequence in DNA is TGCAGTGCTAAAGGGGACGGGGAGCTGTTTTTT.